This record looks at one T cell receptor (beta chain) sequence and its context. No antigen is known for it. The sample comes from a study of cytomegalovirus exposure and HLA in healthy donors. General observations from the study: Cytomegalovirus association was listed for roughly 160 TCR beta chains.

The study ran its PCR with 60 Vbeta and 13 Jbeta primers. TCRdb's copy holds only in-frame clones and misses some; the assay was immunoSEQ multiplex PCR. The profile shows under 200,000 clones, approximately 84% of them singletons. The specimen was PBMCs. The clonotype comes from a woman aged 30 to 39 in good health and CMV-seropositive.

The CDR3 is CASSQAWTGDSKNIQYF. The DNA for the CDR3 is TGCGCCAGCAGCCAAGCGTGGACAGGAGATTCCAAAAACATTCAGTACTTC. This rearrangement joins TRBV4-1 to TRBJ2-4; 7 bases map to TRBD1. Trimming took 1 base from V and 2 from J; bases not matched to a gene: 8. Germline values: CDR1 MGHRA, CDR2 YSYEKL. The CDR3 has 17 residues.